Below, 28 T cell receptor beta chains from the same sample are listed, as sequenced in a study of blood T cell repertoires in COVID-19. Measured with immunoSEQ multiplex PCR; TCRdb has only the in-frame clones, and not every one. The table lists under 200,000 clones, more than 75% of them singletons, with 7.8% in the top ten. Material for sequencing was peripheral blood. The receptors shown here come from an older woman with COVID-19, enrolled during active disease.

This rearrangement joins TRBV9 to TRBJ2-2; D unresolved. The V and J ends lost 0 bases and 1 base respectively, with 4 bases between them. The CDR3 contains 14 residues. Per germline, CDR1 SGDLS and CDR2 YYNGEE. CDR3 region: CASSVDGNTGELFF. For the CDR3, the DNA is TGTGCCAGCAGCGTAGACGGGAACACCGGGGAGCTGTTTTTT. Drawing the rest from reference TRBV9 and TRBJ2-2, the complete variable domain is DSGVTQTPKHLITATGQRVTLRCSPRSGDLSVYWYQQSLDQGLQFLIQYYNGEERAKGNILERFSAQQFPDLHSELNLSSLELGDSALYFCASSVDGNTGELFFGEGSRLTVL.

J is TRBJ2-5 and V is TRBV5-1, with 11 bases that match TRBD2. CDR3 length: 16 residues. CDR1 is SGHRS and CDR2 is YFSETQ in the germline V gene. With 4 bases clipped from V and 2 bases from J, the junction kept 7 bases outside the gene matches. The CDR3 protein is CASSPRLAGTQETQYF. The CDR3 DNA sequence: TGCGCCAGCAGCCCCAGACTAGCGGGGACACAAGAGACCCAGTACTTC.

This clone was seen only a few times. V is TRBV29-1 and J is TRBJ2-3; possible D gene TRBD1, 6 bases. The CDR3 extends over 15 amino acids. In germline, CDR1 is SQVTM, CDR2 ANQGSEA. Deletions cut 2 bases from V and 0 bases from J, with 12 bases between. CDR3 sequence: CSVELGAQSTDTQYF. CDR3 in DNA: TGCAGCGTTGAACTGGGGGCGCAGAGCACAGATACGCAGTATTTT.

The chain combines TRBV7-6 with TRBJ1-1; possibly TRBD1 for D (6 bases). Germline V gives CDR1 SGHVS, CDR2 FNYEAQ. The CDR3 totals 14 residues. The ends were cut back, 5 bases at V and 1 base at J, with 11 bases in the middle. CDR3 bases: TGTGCCAGCAGCCCAGCAGGGGCGAACACTGAAGCTTTCTTT. Amino acid sequence: CASSPAGANTEAFF.

The chain's CDR3 is CASSVGSGGNSPLHF. DNA of the CDR3: TGTGCCAGCAGCGTAGGATCAGGAGGGAATTCACCCCTCCACTTT. The chain carries TRBV9 and TRBJ1-6; D is uncertain. Germline V gene data show CDR1 as SGDLS and CDR2 as YYNGEE. CDR3 length equals 15 residues. Trimming stripped 0 bases from V and 7 bases from J, with 11 bases between. Drawing the rest from reference TRBV9 and TRBJ1-6, the complete variable domain is DSGVTQTPKHLITATGQRVTLRCSPRSGDLSVYWYQQSLDQGLQFLIQYYNGEERAKGNILERFSAQQFPDLHSELNLSSLELGDSALYFCASSVGSGGNSPLHFGNGTRLTVT.

The chain joins TRBV7-6 to TRBJ2-2; 8 bases line up with TRBD2. Germline V gene data show CDR1 as SGHVS and CDR2 as FNYEAQ. The junction had 4 bases not matched to a gene; V was cut back by 3 bases and J by 1 base. This CDR3 is 16 amino acids long. This CDR3 reads CASSFESGRNTGELFF. CDR3 nucleotides: TGTGCCAGCAGCTTCGAAAGCGGGAGGAACACCGGGGAGCTGTTTTTT.

As to this clone: Different DNA sequences within this sample yield the same CDR3. The V call is TRBV19, the J call TRBJ2-7, with 8 bases aligning to TRBD2. Germline values: CDR1 LNHDA, CDR2 SQIVND (reference sequence). The CDR3 spans 15 residues. V lost 1 base to trimming and J lost 2 bases; unmatched junction nucleotides: 4. CDR3 in DNA: TGTGCCAGTAGTATAGGGTTAGCGGGAACCTACGAGCAGTACTTC. Translating it yields CASSIGLAGTYEQYF.

This rearrangement joins TRBV18 to TRBJ2-4, with 7 bases that match TRBD2. Germline CDR1 is KGHSH and CDR2 is LQKENI. The CDR3 is made up of 16 amino acids. The junction had 8 bases not matched to a gene; V was cut back by 3 bases and J by 3 bases. CDR3 protein: CASSPTSSIIKNIQYF. The DNA of the CDR3 is TGTGCCAGCTCACCGACTAGCTCCATAATCAAAAACATTCAGTACTTC.

This chain links TRBV3-1 (or the pseudogene TRBV3-2) with TRBJ1-5; no firm D call. Germline-derived CDR1 and CDR2 are LGHDT and YNNKEL (reference sequence). V was pared by 0 bases and J by 7 bases, with 7 bases between. The length of the CDR3 is 13 residues. The CDR3 region is CASSQDQAQPQHF. Here the CDR3 DNA reads TGTGCCAGCAGCCAAGATCAGGCGCAGCCCCAGCATTTT.

The genes are TRBV6-5 and TRBJ1-1, with D unresolved. With 3 bases removed from V and 2 bases from J, the gap between germline ends came to 13 bases. CDR3 size: 15 residues. The germline CDR1 and CDR2 sequences are MNHEY and SVGAGI. CDR3 sequence: CASSYSRFFNTEAFF. In DNA, the CDR3 is TGTGCCAGCAGTTATTCGAGATTTTTTAACACTGAAGCTTTCTTT.

The chain combines TRBV21-1 with TRBJ2-1; the DNA was not used to check the table's D call, TRBD2. TRBV21-1 is a documented pseudogene. The CDR3 runs to 19 residues. The CDR3 loop is CASKPLPFNGRISYNEQFF. The CDR3 nucleotides are TGTGCCAGCAAGCCCCTCCCTTTTAACGGGAGGATATCCTACAATGAGCAGTTCTTC.

This chain uses TRBV7-2 with TRBJ2-5, with 8 bases identical to TRBD1. The CDR3 has 15 residues. With V trimmed by 1 base and J by 4 bases, 5 bases remained unmatched. The germline gives CDR1 SGHTA, CDR2 FQGNSA. CDR3 nucleotide sequence: TGTGCCAGCAGCTTAGGATCCGGGACAGGAGAGACCCAGTACTTC. This codes for CASSLGSGTGETQYF.

V is TRBV6-2 or TRBV6-3 and J is TRBJ1-2; 7 positions match TRBD1. The CDR3 consists of 14 residues. The V gene's germline CDR1 is MNHEY and CDR2 SVGEGT. Trimming took 2 bases from V and 6 from J; bases not matched to a gene: 6. In DNA, the CDR3 is TGTGCCAGCAGTTACGACAGGGTGATGGATGGCTACACCTTC. Amino acid sequence: CASSYDRVMDGYTF.

This rearrangement joins TRBV2 to TRBJ2-3; D ambiguous. The V end lost 3 bases, the J end lost 2 bases, and 9 bases lay between the germline ends. CDR1 and CDR2 (germline): SNHLY, FYNNEI. The CDR3 sequence is 14 residues long. CDR3 amino acids: CASSDFRITDTQYF. CDR3 bases: TGTGCCAGCAGTGATTTCAGGATCACAGATACGCAGTATTTT.

The chain joins TRBV28 to TRBJ1-4; a weak D match, TRBD1 (6 bases). The CDR3 loop spans 14 amino acids. The V gene lost 6 bases and the J gene lost 6 bases, with 14 bases spanning the gap. CDR1 is MDHEN and CDR2 is SYDVKM in the germline V gene. The CDR3: CASRRTGQDEKLFF. Here the CDR3 DNA reads TGTGCCAGCAGAAGAACAGGGCAGGATGAAAAACTGTTTTTT.

V and J are TRBV9 and TRBJ2-3, with TRBD2 matching over 9 bases. The CDR3 totals 16 residues. J lost 1 base, V lost 2 bases, and 5 bases had no gene match. Per the germline V gene, CDR1 is SGDLS and CDR2 is YYNGEE. This CDR3 reads CASSVKAGGRTDTQYF. The CDR3 DNA follows: TGTGCCAGCAGCGTTAAAGCGGGAGGACGCACAGATACGCAGTATTTT. Filled out from reference TRBV9 and TRBJ2-3, the complete variable domain reads DSGVTQTPKHLITATGQRVTLRCSPRSGDLSVYWYQQSLDQGLQFLIQYYNGEERAKGNILERFSAQQFPDLHSELNLSSLELGDSALYFCASSVKAGGRTDTQYFGPGTRLTVL.

The rearrangement uses TRBV4-2 and TRBJ2-3; 12 nucleotides line up with TRBD2. With 4 bases clipped from V and 3 bases from J, the junction kept 11 bases outside the gene matches. From germline, CDR1 is LGHNA and CDR2 YNFKEQ. The CDR3 length is 18 residues. This CDR3 reads CASSPQASGGAATDTQYF. The CDR3 bases are TGTGCCAGCAGCCCCCAGGCTAGCGGGGGGGCCGCGACAGATACGCAGTATTTT.

The DNA of the CDR3 is TGTGCCAGCAGTCCCCCTCAACTTGGCTACACCTTC. Translation gives CASSPPQLGYTF. This chain uses TRBV28 with TRBJ1-2; D uncertain. The CDR3 extends over 12 amino acids. Trimming removed 5 bases at V and 7 bases at J, with 11 bases between. Germline V lookup: CDR1 MDHEN, CDR2 SYDVKM.

This clone has more than one count but fewer than ten. The chain recombines TRBV27 with TRBJ2-3, with 10 positions matching TRBD1. The germline V gene encodes CDR1 MNHEY and CDR2 SMNVEV (reference sequence). The CDR3 spans 16 residues. V lost 0 bases, J lost 9 bases, and 9 bases stayed unmatched. Written as DNA, the CDR3 is TGTGCCAGCAGTTTATCGCCCCCTAGGGGACAGGGGACGCAGTATTTT. Its translation: CASSLSPPRGQGTQYF.

The CDR3 DNA follows: TGCGCCAGCAGCTTGCTAGCAGGCACCGGGGAGCTGTTTTTT. This encodes CASSLLAGTGELFF. The chain is built from TRBV5-1 and TRBJ2-2, with D possibly TRBD2 on 5 matching bases. V was trimmed by 1 base and J by 4 bases, leaving 8 bases between them. The germline V gene has CDR1 SGHRS and CDR2 YFSETQ. This CDR3 is 14 amino acids long.

Turning to this clone: At the DNA level, this CDR3 is encoded by other sequences in the same sample as well. This chain links TRBV7-3 with TRBJ2-2; D is undetermined. V lost 5 bases and J 5 bases, leaving 9 bases between the germline ends. There are 13 residues in the CDR3. Germline CDR1 reads SGHTA; CDR2 reads FQGTGA. This chain's CDR3 is CASSLTRTGELFF. Written as DNA, the CDR3 is TGTGCCAGCAGCCTGACTCGGACCGGGGAGCTGTTTTTT.

With regard to this clone: One end of the junction is discordant with germline, which a read error may explain. The rearrangement joins TRBV7-3 to TRBJ1-1; D not certain. The CDR3 spans 15 residues. Germline CDR1 reads SGHTA; CDR2 reads FQGTGA. The CDR3 bases are TGTGCCAGCAGCTTAAGAGGGCCGATGAATACTGAAGCTTTCTTT. It specifies CASSLRGPMNTEAFF.

The chain is built from TRBV6-5 and TRBJ1-2; the D is unclear. The CDR3 has 14 residues. From germline, CDR1 is MNHEY and CDR2 SVGAGI. V lost 0 bases and J 8 bases, leaving 13 bases between the germline ends. The CDR3 DNA sequence: TGTGCCAGCAGTTACTCGACCCCGGGAGGAGGCTACACCTTC. It codes for CASSYSTPGGGYTF.

This clone was detected a few times. The V call is TRBV19, the J call TRBJ2-1; D is perhaps TRBD2 (6 bases). The CDR3 runs to 19 residues. V gave up 2 bases and J gave up 1 base, with 21 bases separating them. From germline, CDR1 is LNHDA and CDR2 SQIVND (reference sequence). The CDR3 here is CASSIIRLAQSRSYNEQFF. In DNA, the CDR3 is TGTGCCAGTAGTATAATAAGGCTAGCGCAGAGCAGATCCTACAATGAGCAGTTCTTC.

CDR3 coding DNA: TGTGCCACCAGCAGGCCCGGGACAGGGGTCTATGAGCAGTTCTTC. Protein sequence: CATSRPGTGVYEQFF. The chain couples TRBV15 to TRBJ2-1; 10 positions match TRBD1. The V segment lost 3 bases and the J segment 8 bases; nucleotides outside the gene matches: 7. The CDR3 sequence is 15 residues long. Germline V CDR1 and CDR2: LNHNV, YYDKDF (reference sequence).

This chain uses TRBV4-2 with TRBJ2-1; TRBD1 might be the D (5 bases). Germline CDR1 LGHNA, CDR2 YNFKEQ. CDR3 length equals 18 residues. Trimming shortened V by 1 base and J by 4 bases, and 20 bases separated the two germline ends. The CDR3 sequence: CASSQGLGWGFSYNEQFF. CDR3 in DNA: TGTGCCAGCAGCCAAGGGTTGGGGTGGGGCTTTTCTTACAATGAGCAGTTCTTC.

J is TRBJ2-7 and V is TRBV28; 9 bases fit TRBD1. With 7 bases clipped from V and 0 bases from J, the junction kept 7 bases outside the gene matches. This CDR3 region has 15 residues. Germline V lookup: CDR1 MDHEN, CDR2 SYDVKM. The CDR3 DNA is TGTGCCAGCAAAAGGACAGGGGTGAACTCCTACGAGCAGTACTTC. Protein product: CASKRTGVNSYEQYF.

Regarding this clone: Relative to the germline gene, one junction end is altered; a read error may explain this. In nucleotides, the CDR3 is TGCGCCAGCAGGGCAAATGGACTAGCGGGAGATAATTTT. Amino acids: CASRANGLAGDNF. The chain links TRBV10-2 to TRBJ2-3; 13 bases align to TRBD2. The CDR3 is made up of 13 amino acids. From germline, CDR1 is WSHSY and CDR2 SAAADI.